Below are 10 T cell receptor beta chains sequenced from a single sample in a study of blood T cell repertoires in COVID-19. Assay: immunoSEQ multiplex PCR; the TCRdb copy retains only in-frame clones and omits some. The repertoire includes 200,000 to 250,000 clones, 75% to 85% of them detected once, and approximately 7% sits in the top ten. The sample was peripheral blood. All receptors come from a woman aged 45-60 years with acute or convalescent COVID-19.

The chain recombines TRBV9 with TRBJ2-3; the match to TRBD1 covers 7 bases. The CDR3 is 16 residues long. Per the germline V gene, CDR1 is SGDLS and CDR2 is YYNGEE. V lost 4 bases to trimming and J lost 1 base; unmatched junction nucleotides: 9. The CDR3 region is CASSPRGDRRTDTQYF. The DNA for the CDR3 is TGTGCCAGCAGCCCCCGTGGGGACAGACGCACAGATACGCAGTATTTT.

The chain has TRBV14 and TRBJ2-1; TRBD2 aligns across 11 bases. Germline CDR1 is SGHDN and CDR2 is FVKESK. With 0 bases clipped from V and 10 bases from J, the junction kept 8 bases outside the gene matches. The CDR3 contains 16 residues. DNA for the CDR3: TGTGCCAGCAGCCAAGATATTGGACTAGCGGGTTCGGAGCAGTTCTTC. Translating gives CASSQDIGLAGSEQFF.

The chain couples TRBV11-2 to TRBJ2-1; TRBD2 might be the D (5 bases). The germline CDR1 and CDR2 sequences are SGHAT and FQNNGV. V was trimmed by 1 base and J by 9 bases, leaving 16 bases between them. CDR3 size: 15 residues. The CDR3 spells CASSLGETVSGEQFF. CDR3 DNA sequence: TGTGCCAGCAGCTTAGGGGAGACGGTAAGCGGTGAGCAGTTCTTC.

The CDR3 spells CASHSGNTIYF. In DNA, the CDR3 is TGTGCCAGCCACTCTGGAAACACCATATATTTT. The rearrangement links TRBV6-6 to TRBJ1-3; D call uncertain. CDR3 size: 11 residues. The V gene's germline CDR1 is MNHNY and CDR2 SVGAGI (reference sequence). V was pared by 8 bases and J by 0 bases, with 2 bases between.

This CDR3 reads CASSRAPDYGYTF. CDR3 DNA: TGTGCCAGCAGCCGAGCCCCTGACTATGGCTACACCTTC. This chain connects TRBV3-1 (or the pseudogene TRBV3-2) to TRBJ1-2; D gene unclear. The CDR3 has 13 residues. Trimming cost V 4 bases and J 3 bases, with 9 bases left between them. Germline V gives CDR1 LGHDT, CDR2 YNNKEL (reference sequence).

The V and J genes are TRBV10-3 and TRBJ1-3; D is unclear. V was clipped by 5 bases and J by 0 bases, with 20 bases between them. Germline-derived CDR1 and CDR2 are ENHRY and SYGVKD. CDR3 size: 18 residues. The CDR3 region has the DNA TGTGCCATCAGTCCAGAAATTCAAAACCCGAACTCTGGAAACACCATATATTTT. Protein product: CAISPEIQNPNSGNTIYF.

J is TRBJ2-3 and V is TRBV11-3; 7 nucleotides line up with TRBD2. After removal of 0 bases from V and 2 bases from J, the junction contained 5 bases not matched to a gene. The CDR3 is made up of 16 amino acids. Germline V lookup: CDR1 SGHNT, CDR2 YENEEA. The CDR3 DNA reads as TGTGCCAGCAGCTTAGAAGGCGGGGGTATCACAGATACGCAGTATTTT. Protein sequence: CASSLEGGGITDTQYF. Full variable domain (missing parts from reference TRBV11-3 and TRBJ2-3): EAGVVQSPRYKIIEKKQPVAFWCNPISGHNTLYWYLQNLGQGPELLIRYENEEAVDDSQLPKDRFSAERLKGVDSTLKIQPAELGDSAVYLCASSLEGGGITDTQYFGPGTRLTVL.

V gene TRBV27 combines with J gene TRBJ2-1, with 8 bases aligning to TRBD2. The V segment lost 4 bases and the J segment 1 base; nucleotides outside the gene matches: 0. This CDR3 has 14 residues. The germline CDR1 and CDR2 sequences are MNHEY and SMNVEV (reference sequence). CDR3 coding DNA: TGTGCCAGCAGTTCGGGGGGGTCCTACAATGAGCAGTTCTTC. Amino acid sequence: CASSSGGSYNEQFF.

V usage is TRBV27 and J usage is TRBJ2-3; 7 bases match TRBD1. CDR1 MNHEY and CDR2 SMNVEV come from the germline V gene (reference sequence). This CDR3 is built from 16 residues. V lost 4 bases and J lost 0; bases outside the gene matches: 7. The CDR3 region is CASSYTGVPSTDTQYF. The CDR3 coding sequence is TGTGCCAGCAGTTATACAGGGGTTCCTAGCACAGATACGCAGTATTTT.

The chain recombines TRBV6-1 with TRBJ1-1; D might be TRBD1 (5 bases). The CDR3 has 14 residues. V was cut by 3 bases and J by 0 bases, with 8 bases left in between. Germline CDR1 is MNHNS and CDR2 is SASEGT. For the CDR3, the DNA is TGTGCCAGCAGTGAGTTGGGGCTGAACACTGAAGCTTTCTTT. Its translation is CASSELGLNTEAFF.